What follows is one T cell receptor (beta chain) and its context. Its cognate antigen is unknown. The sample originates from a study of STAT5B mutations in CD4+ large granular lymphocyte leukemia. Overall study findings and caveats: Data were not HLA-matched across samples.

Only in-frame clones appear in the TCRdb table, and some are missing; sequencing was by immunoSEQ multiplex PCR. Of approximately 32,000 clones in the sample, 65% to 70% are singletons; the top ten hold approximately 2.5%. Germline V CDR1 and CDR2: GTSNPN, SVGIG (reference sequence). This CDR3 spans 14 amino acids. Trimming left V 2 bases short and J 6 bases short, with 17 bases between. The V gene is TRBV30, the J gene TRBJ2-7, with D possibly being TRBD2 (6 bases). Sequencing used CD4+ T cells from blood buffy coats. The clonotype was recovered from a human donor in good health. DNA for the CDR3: TGTGCCTGGAGTTACGGGGGACTCGCTAGCGAGCAGTACTTC. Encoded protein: CAWSYGGLASEQYF.